This record concerns one T cell receptor (beta chain) sequence. The antigen is not known. TCR templates, about 10^5 per sample, were assayed. The table came from immunoSEQ multiplex PCR; TCRdb's copy has only in-frame clones and leaves some out. Seen here are about 63,000 clones, around four fifths observed once, and the top ten hold 3% to 4%. This entry comes from a study of siplizumab effects on memory and regulatory T cells. General study results and limits: There were only a minor fraction of alloreactive clones that mapped to unstimulated subsets. Tregs proliferating in siplizumab cultures lacked confirmation of their suppressive function.

The V and J ends lost 2 bases and 7 bases respectively, with 10 bases between them. Germline assignment: CDR1 SGHKS and CDR2 YYEKEE (reference sequence). The CDR3 loop spans 13 amino acids. The source is a human donor in good health. The V call is TRBV5-5, the J call TRBJ2-1; D gene ambiguous. Sequencing input: memory CD4+ T cells sorted from blood. The CDR3 DNA follows: TGTGCCAGCAGCTTTCAATCTCAGAATGAGCAGTTCTTC. Its protein product is CASSFQSQNEQFF.